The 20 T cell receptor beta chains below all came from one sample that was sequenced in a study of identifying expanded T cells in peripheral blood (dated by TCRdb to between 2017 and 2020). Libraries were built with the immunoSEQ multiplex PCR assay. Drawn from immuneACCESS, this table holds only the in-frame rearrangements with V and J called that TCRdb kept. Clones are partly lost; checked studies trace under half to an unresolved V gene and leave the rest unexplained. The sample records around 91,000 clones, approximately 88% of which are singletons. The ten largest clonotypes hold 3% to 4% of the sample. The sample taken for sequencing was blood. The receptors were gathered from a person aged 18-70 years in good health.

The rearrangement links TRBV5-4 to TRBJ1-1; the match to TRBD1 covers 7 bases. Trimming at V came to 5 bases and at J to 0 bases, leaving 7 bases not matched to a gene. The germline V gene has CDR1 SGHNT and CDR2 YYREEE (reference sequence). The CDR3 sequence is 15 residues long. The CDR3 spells CASRQGTEMNTEAFF. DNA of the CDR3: TGTGCCAGCAGACAGGGGACGGAGATGAACACTGAAGCTTTCTTT.

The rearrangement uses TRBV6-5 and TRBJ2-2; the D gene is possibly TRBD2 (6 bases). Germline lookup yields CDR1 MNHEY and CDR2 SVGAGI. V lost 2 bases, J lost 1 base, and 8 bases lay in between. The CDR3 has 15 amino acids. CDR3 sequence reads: CASSYRLENTGELFF. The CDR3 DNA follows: TGTGCCAGCAGTTACCGACTAGAGAACACCGGGGAGCTGTTTTTT.

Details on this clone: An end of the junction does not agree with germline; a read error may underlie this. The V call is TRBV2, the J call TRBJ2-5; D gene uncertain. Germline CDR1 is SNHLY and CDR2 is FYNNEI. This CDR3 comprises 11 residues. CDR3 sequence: CASTIQEAQYF. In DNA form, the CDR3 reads TGTGCCAGCACTATTCAAGAGGCCCAGTACTTC.

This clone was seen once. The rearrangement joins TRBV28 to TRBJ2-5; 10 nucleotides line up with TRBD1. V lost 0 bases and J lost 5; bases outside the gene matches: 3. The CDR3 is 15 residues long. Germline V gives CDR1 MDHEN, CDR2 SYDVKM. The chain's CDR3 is CASSLWTGGGETQYF. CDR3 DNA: TGTGCCAGCAGTTTATGGACAGGGGGCGGTGAGACCCAGTACTTC. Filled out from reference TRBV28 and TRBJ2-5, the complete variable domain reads DVKVTQSSRYLVKRTGEKVFLECVQDMDHENMFWYRQDPGLGLRLIYFSYDVKMKEKGDIPEGYSVSREKKERFSLILESASTNQTSMYLCASSLWTGGGETQYFGPGTRLLVL.

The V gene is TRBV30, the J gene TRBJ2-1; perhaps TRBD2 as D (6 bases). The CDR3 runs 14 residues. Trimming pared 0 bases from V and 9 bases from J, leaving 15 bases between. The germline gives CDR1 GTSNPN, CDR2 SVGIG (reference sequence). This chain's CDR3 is CAWSVLPSGGEQFF. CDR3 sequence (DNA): TGTGCCTGGAGTGTACTACCCTCCGGGGGTGAGCAGTTCTTC.

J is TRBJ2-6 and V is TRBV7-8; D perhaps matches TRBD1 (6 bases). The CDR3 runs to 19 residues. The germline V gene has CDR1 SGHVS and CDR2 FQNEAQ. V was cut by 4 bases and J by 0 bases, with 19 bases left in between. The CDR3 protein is CASSSLYDRIYSGANVLTF. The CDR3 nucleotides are TGTGCCAGCAGCTCATTATACGACAGGATCTACTCTGGGGCCAACGTCCTGACTTTC. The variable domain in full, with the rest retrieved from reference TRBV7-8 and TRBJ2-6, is GAGVSQSPRYKVAKRGQDVALRCDPISGHVSLFWYQQALGQGPEFLTYFQNEAQLDKSGLPSDRFFAERPEGSVSTLKIQRTQQEDSAVYLCASSSLYDRIYSGANVLTFGAGSRLTVL.

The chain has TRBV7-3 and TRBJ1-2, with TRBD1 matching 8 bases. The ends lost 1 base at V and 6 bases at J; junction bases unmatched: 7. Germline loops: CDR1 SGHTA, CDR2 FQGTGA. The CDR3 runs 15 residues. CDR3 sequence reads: CASSLRANRGDGYTF. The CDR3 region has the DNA TGTGCCAGCAGCTTAAGGGCAAACAGGGGGGATGGCTACACCTTC.

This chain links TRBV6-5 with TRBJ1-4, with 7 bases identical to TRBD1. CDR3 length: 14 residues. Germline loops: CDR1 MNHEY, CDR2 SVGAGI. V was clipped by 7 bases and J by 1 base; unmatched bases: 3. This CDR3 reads CASNRTGTNEKLFF. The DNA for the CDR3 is TGTGCCAGCAATAGGACAGGAACTAATGAAAAACTGTTTTTT.

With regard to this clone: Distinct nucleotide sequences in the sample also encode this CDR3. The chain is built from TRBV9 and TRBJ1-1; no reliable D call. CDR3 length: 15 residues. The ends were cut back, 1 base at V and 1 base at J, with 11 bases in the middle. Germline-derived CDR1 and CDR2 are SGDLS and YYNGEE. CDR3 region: CASSVQAGTNTEAFF. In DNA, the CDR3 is TGTGCCAGCAGCGTACAAGCGGGCACGAACACTGAAGCTTTCTTT.

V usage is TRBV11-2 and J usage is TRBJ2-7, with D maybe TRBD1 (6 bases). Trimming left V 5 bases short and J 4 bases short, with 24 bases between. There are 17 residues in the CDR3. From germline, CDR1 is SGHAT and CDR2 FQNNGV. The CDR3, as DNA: TGTGCCAGCAGCCACCTAACAGGGCGGACCCCGTTGTACGAGCAGTACTTC. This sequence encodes CASSHLTGRTPLYEQYF.

The CDR3, as DNA: TGTGCCAGCAGCCAAGACGTGGCAGGGGGGACTGAAGCTTTCTTT. It yields the protein CASSQDVAGGTEAFF. The chain recombines TRBV7-2 with TRBJ1-1; 7 bases map to TRBD1. This CDR3 is 15 amino acids long. Per the germline V gene, CDR1 is SGHTA and CDR2 is FQGNSA. The trim removed 5 bases at V and 5 bases at J, leaving 11 bases unmatched.

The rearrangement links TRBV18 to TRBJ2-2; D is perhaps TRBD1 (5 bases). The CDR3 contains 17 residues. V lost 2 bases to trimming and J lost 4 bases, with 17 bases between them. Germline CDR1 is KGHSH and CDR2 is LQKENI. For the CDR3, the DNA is TGTGCCAGCTCACCATTGGGGCCAGGGCGTTTCACCGGGGAGCTGTTTTTT. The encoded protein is CASSPLGPGRFTGELFF.

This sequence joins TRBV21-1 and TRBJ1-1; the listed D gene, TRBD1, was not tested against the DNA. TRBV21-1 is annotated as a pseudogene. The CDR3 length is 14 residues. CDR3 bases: TGTGCCAGCAAGGGAAGGGGGATGAACACTGAAGCTTTCTTT. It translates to CASKGRGMNTEAFF.

Here the CDR3 DNA reads TGTGCCAGCAGCGTCGGGACAGCTGACCTTTATGGCTACACCTTC. Its protein product is CASSVGTADLYGYTF. The chain has TRBV9 and TRBJ1-2; 7 nucleotides line up with TRBD1. Germline CDR1 SGDLS, CDR2 YYNGEE. The CDR3 has 15 amino acids. Trimming took 2 bases from V and 5 from J; bases not matched to a gene: 9.

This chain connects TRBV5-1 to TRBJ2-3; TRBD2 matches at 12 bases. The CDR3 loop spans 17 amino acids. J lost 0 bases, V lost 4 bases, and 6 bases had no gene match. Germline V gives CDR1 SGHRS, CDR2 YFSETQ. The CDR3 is CASSETSGGPSTDTQYF. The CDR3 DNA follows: TGCGCCAGCAGCGAGACTAGCGGGGGACCTAGCACAGATACGCAGTATTTT.

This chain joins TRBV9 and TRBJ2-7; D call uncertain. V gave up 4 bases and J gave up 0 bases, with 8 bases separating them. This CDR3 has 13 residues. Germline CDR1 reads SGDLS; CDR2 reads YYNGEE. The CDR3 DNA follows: TGTGCCAGCAGCCCGCGCACCTCCTACGAGCAGTACTTC. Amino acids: CASSPRTSYEQYF.

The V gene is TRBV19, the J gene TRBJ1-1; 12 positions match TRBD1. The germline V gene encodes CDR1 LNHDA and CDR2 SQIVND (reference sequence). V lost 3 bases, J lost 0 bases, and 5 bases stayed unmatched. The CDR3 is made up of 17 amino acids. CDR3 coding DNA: TGTGCCAGTAGTATTGGTGGGACAGGGGGCTTGAACACTGAAGCTTTCTTT. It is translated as CASSIGGTGGLNTEAFF. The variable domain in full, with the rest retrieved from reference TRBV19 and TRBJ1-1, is DGGITQSPKYLFRKEGQNVTLSCEQNLNHDAMYWYRQDPGQGLRLIYYSQIVNDFQKGDIAEGYSVSREKKESFPLTVTSAQKNPTAFYLCASSIGGTGGLNTEAFFGQGTRLTVV.

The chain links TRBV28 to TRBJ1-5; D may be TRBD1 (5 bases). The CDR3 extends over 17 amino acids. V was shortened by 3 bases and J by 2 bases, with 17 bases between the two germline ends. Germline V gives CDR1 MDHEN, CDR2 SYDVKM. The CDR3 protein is CASSLYSGLSGNQPQHF. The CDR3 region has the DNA TGTGCCAGCAGTTTGTACTCAGGGCTGTCGGGCAATCAGCCCCAGCATTTT.

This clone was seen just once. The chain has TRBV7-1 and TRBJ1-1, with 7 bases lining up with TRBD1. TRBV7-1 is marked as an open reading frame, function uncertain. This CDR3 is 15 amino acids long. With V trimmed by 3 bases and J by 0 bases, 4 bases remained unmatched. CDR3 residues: CASSSAGGLNTEAFF. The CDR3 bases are TGTGCCAGCAGCTCGGCAGGGGGATTGAACACTGAAGCTTTCTTT.

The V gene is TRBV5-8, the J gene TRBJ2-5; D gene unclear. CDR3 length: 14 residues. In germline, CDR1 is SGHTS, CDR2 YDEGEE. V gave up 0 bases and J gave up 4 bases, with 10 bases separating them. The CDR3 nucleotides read TGTGCCAGCAGCTTGGTAGGGTCTACAGAGACCCAGTACTTC. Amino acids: CASSLVGSTETQYF.